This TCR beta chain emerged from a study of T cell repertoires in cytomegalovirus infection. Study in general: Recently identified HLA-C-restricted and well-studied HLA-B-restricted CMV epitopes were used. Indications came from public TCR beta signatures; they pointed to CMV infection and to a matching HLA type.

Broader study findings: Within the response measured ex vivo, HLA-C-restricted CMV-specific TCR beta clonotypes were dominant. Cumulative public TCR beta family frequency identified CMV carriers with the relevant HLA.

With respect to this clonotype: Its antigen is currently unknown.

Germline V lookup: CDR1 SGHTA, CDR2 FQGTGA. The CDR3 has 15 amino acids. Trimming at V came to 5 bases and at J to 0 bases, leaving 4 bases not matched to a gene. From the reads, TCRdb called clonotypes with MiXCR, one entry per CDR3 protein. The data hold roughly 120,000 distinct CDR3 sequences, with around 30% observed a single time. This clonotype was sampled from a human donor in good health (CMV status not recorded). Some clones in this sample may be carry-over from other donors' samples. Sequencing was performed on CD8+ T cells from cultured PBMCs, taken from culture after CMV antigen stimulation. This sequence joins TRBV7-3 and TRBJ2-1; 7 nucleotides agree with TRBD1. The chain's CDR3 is CASSPRDSSYNEQFF. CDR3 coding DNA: TGTGCCAGCAGCCCCCGGGACAGCTCCTACAATGAGCAGTTCTTC.